The T cell receptor (beta chain) under discussion was sequenced for a study of blood T cell repertoires in COVID-19. The CDR3 length is 14 residues. V was trimmed by 7 bases and J by 5 bases, leaving 18 bases between them. CDR1 is SGDLS, CDR2 YYNGEE, per germline. The table came from immunoSEQ multiplex PCR; TCRdb's copy has only in-frame clones and leaves some out. Of more than 150,000 clones in the sample, 90% were seen once. Sequencing used peripheral blood. The chain joins TRBV9 to TRBJ2-5; D possibly corresponds to TRBD2 (6 bases). This TCR came from a middle-aged man with acute or convalescent COVID-19. CDR3 DNA sequence: TGTGCCAGCGGTTCCGGGAGAGTGGGGGAGACCCAGTACTTC. Encoded protein: CASGSGRVGETQYF. Complete variable domain (other parts from reference TRBV9 and TRBJ2-5): DSGVTQTPKHLITATGQRVTLRCSPRSGDLSVYWYQQSLDQGLQFLIQYYNGEERAKGNILERFSAQQFPDLHSELNLSSLELGDSALYFCASGSGRVGETQYFGPGTRLLVL.